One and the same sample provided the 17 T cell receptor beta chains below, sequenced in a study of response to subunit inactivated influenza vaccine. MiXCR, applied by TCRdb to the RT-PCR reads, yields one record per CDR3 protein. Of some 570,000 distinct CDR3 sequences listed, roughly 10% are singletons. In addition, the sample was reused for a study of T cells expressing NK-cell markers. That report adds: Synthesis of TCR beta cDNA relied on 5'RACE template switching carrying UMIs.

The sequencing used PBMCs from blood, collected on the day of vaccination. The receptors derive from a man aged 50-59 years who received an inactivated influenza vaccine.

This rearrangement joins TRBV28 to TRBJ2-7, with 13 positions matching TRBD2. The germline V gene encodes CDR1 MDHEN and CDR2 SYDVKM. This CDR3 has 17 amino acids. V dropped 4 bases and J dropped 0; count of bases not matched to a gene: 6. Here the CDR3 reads CASSSTSGRISSYEQYF. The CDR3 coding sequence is TGTGCCAGCAGTTCGACTAGCGGGAGGATCAGCTCCTACGAGCAGTACTTC.

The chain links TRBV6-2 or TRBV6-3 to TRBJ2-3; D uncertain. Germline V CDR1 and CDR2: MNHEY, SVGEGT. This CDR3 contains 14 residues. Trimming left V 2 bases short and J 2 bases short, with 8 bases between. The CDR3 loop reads CASSYGVNTDTQYF. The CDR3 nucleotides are TGTGCCAGCAGTTACGGAGTGAACACAGATACGCAGTATTTT.

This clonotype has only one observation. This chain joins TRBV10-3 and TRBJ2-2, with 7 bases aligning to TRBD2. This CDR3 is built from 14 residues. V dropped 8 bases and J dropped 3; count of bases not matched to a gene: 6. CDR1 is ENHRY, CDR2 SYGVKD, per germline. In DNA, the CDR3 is TGTGCCATCCGGGGGGTTCGGGACACCGGGGAGCTGTTTTTT. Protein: CAIRGVRDTGELFF.

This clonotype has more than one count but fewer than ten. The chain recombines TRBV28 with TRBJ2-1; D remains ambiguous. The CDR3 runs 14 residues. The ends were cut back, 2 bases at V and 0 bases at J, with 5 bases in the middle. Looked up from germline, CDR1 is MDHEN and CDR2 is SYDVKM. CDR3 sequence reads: CASSLQHSYNEQFF. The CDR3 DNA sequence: TGTGCCAGCAGTTTACAGCACTCCTACAATGAGCAGTTCTTC.

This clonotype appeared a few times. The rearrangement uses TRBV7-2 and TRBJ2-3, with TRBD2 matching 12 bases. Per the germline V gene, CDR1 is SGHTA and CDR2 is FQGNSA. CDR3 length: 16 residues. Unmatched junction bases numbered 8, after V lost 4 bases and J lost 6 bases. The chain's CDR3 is CASSSSTSGRGDTQYF. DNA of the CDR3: TGTGCCAGCAGCTCCTCGACTAGCGGGAGAGGCGATACGCAGTATTTT. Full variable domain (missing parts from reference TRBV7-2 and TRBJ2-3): GAGVSQSPSNKVTEKGKDVELRCDPISGHTALYWYRQSLGQGLEFLIYFQGNSAPDKSGLPSDRFSAERTGGSVSTLTIQRTQQEDSAVYLCASSSSTSGRGDTQYFGPGTRLTVL.

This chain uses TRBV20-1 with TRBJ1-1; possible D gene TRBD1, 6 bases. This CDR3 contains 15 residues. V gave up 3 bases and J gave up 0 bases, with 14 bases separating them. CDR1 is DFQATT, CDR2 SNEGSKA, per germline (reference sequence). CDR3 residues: CSASKGGAMNTEAFF. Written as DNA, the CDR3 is TGCAGTGCTAGCAAGGGGGGGGCCATGAACACTGAAGCTTTCTTT.

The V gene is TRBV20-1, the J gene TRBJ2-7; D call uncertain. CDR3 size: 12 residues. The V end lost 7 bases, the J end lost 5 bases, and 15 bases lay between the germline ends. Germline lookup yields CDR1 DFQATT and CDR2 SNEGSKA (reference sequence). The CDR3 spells CSVRQGVNEQYF. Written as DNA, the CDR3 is TGCAGTGTCCGACAAGGTGTGAACGAGCAGTACTTC.

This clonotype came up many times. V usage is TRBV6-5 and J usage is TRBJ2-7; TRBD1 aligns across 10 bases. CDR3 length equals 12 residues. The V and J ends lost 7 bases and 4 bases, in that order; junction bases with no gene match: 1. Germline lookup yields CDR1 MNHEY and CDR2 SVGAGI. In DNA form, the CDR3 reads TGTGCCAGCAAGGACAGGGGGTACGAGCAGTACTTC. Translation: CASKDRGYEQYF.

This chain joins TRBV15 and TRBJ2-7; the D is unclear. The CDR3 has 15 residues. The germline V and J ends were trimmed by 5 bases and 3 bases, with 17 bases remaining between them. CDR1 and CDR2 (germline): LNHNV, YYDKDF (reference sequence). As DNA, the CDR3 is TGTGCCACCAGCCCACGAACAACCGGATACTACGAGCAGTACTTC. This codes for CATSPRTTGYYEQYF.

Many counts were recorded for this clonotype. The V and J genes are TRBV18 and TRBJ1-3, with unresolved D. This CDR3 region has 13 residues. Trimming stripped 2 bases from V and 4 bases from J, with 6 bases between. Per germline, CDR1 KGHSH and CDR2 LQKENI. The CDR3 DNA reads TGTGCCAGCTCACCAGAAGGGGGAAACACCATATATTTT. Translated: CASSPEGGNTIYF.

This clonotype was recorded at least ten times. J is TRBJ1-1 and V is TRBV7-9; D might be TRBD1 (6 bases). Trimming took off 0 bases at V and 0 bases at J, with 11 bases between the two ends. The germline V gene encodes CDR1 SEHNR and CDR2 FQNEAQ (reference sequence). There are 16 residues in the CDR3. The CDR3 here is CASSLAGGPMNTEAFF. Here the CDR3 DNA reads TGTGCCAGCAGCTTAGCAGGGGGTCCCATGAACACTGAAGCTTTCTTT.

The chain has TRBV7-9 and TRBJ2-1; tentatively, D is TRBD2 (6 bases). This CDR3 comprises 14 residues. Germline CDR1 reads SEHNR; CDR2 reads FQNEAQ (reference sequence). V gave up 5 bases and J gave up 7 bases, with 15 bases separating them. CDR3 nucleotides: TGTGCCAGCAGCCCATGGGACGGACTAAATGAGCAGTTCTTC. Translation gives CASSPWDGLNEQFF.

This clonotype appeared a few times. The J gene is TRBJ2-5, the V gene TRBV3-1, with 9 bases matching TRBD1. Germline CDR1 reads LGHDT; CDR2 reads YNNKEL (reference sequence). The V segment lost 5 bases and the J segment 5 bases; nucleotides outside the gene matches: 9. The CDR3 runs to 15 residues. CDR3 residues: CASSGTGSGLETQYF. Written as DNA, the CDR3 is TGTGCCAGCAGCGGGACAGGGAGCGGTCTTGAGACCCAGTACTTC.

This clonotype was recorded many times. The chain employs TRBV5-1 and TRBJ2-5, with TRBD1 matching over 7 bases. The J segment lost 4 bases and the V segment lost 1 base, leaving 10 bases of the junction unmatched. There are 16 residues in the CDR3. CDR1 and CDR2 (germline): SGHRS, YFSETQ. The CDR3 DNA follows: TGCGCCAGCAGCTTGTCAACACAGGGGATAGGAGAGACCCAGTACTTC. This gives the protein CASSLSTQGIGETQYF.

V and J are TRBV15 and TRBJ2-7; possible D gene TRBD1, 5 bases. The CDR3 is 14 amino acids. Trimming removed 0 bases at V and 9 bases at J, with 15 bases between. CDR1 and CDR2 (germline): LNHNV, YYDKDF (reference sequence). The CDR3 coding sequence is TGTGCCACCAGCAGAGACAGGGTTGGTTTACGGCAGTACTTC. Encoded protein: CATSRDRVGLRQYF.

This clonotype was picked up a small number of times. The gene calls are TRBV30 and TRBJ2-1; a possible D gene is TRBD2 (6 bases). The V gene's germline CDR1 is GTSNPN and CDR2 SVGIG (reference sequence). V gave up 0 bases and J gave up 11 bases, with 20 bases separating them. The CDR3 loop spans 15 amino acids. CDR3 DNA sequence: TGTGCCTGGAGTGTACGCCGACGGGAGCAAATAAAGCAGTTCTTC. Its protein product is CAWSVRRREQIKQFF. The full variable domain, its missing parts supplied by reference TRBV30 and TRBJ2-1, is SQTIHQWPATLVQPVGSPLSLECTVEGTSNPNLYWYRQAAGRGLQLLFYSVGIGQISSEVPQNLSASRPQDRQFILSSKKLLLSDSGFYLCAWSVRRREQIKQFFGPGTRLTVL.

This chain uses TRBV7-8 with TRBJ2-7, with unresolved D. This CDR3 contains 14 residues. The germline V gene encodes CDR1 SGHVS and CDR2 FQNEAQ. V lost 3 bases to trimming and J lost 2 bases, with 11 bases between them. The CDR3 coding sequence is TGTGCCAGCAGCTTCGGTAACGGGCCCTACGAGCAGTACTTC. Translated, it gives CASSFGNGPYEQYF.